Listed below are T cell receptor beta chains from one sample, sequenced in a study of response to subunit inactivated influenza vaccine. TCRdb recomputed calls from the RT-PCR reads with MiXCR, one row per CDR3 protein. The data contain some 800,000 distinct CDR3 sequences, less than 25% of them seen just once; the ten biggest clones take up roughly a tenth. Sequences were derived from PBMCs from blood, sampled 5 to 6 days after vaccination. The receptor source for this set is a man aged 45-60 years who received an inactivated influenza vaccine. The CDR3 runs from the conserved cysteine through the conserved F or W. The D gene is left open where the match is weak. A row's size may be missing; if present it is once, few, many or a size class.

d_call: TRBD1
v_call: TRBV29-1
clone_size: .
j_call: TRBJ2-3
cdr3_nt: TGCAGAGGGGGACAGGGCCCCACAGATACGCAGTATTTT
cdr3_aa: CRGGQGPTDTQYF

d_call: TRBD1
v_call: TRBV10-1
clone_size: .
j_call: TRBJ2-2
cdr3_nt: TGCGCCAGCAGTGTAAGGGGGCCCGGGGAGCTGTTTTTT
cdr3_aa: CASSVRGPGELFF

d_call: .
v_call: TRBV7-3
clone_size: .
j_call: TRBJ2-1
cdr3_nt: TGTGCCAGCAGCTTAAACGGGTGGTACTACAATGAGCAGTTCTTC
cdr3_aa: CASSLNGWYYNEQFF

d_call: .
v_call: TRBV20-1
clone_size: .
j_call: TRBJ2-5
cdr3_nt: TGCAGTGCTAGAACGGTGGAACAAGAGACCCAGTACTTC
cdr3_aa: CSARTVEQETQYF

d_call: TRBD1
v_call: TRBV10-2
clone_size: .
j_call: TRBJ1-1
cdr3_nt: TGCGCCAGTGGACAGGGGATTACGAACACTGAAGCTTTCTTT
cdr3_aa: CASGQGITNTEAFF

d_call: .
v_call: TRBV12-3/TRBV12-4
clone_size: few
j_call: TRBJ1-5
cdr3_nt: TGTGCCAGCAGTTCCGCGCCACAGCCCCAGCATTTT
cdr3_aa: CASSSAPQPQHF

d_call: TRBD2
v_call: TRBV4-3
clone_size: .
j_call: TRBJ2-1
cdr3_nt: TGCGCCAGCAGTTTTGGGGGACTAGCGGGGTTCTCCTACAATGAGCAGTTCTTC
cdr3_aa: CASSFGGLAGFSYNEQFF

d_call: TRBD1
v_call: TRBV20-1
clone_size: .
j_call: TRBJ2-7
cdr3_nt: TGCAGTGCTAGAGGGGCCTTAAGGGACAGCCTTTTC
cdr3_aa: CSARGALRDSLF

d_call: TRBD2
v_call: TRBV4-3
clone_size: .
j_call: TRBJ2-3
cdr3_nt: TGCGCCAGCAGCCAAATTCTCTCGCGGGGGGGCCTAGATACGCAGTATTTT
cdr3_aa: CASSQILSRGGLDTQYF

d_call: TRBD1
v_call: TRBV3-1
clone_size: .
j_call: TRBJ2-1
cdr3_nt: TGTGCCAGCAGCCTTAGGACAGGGATTGGCAATGAGCAGTTCTTC
cdr3_aa: CASSLRTGIGNEQFF

d_call: TRBD2
v_call: TRBV20-1
clone_size: few
j_call: TRBJ2-1
cdr3_nt: TGCAGTGCTAGCGGGAGGGCCTTCTACAATGAGCAGTTCTTC
cdr3_aa: CSASGRAFYNEQFF

d_call: TRBD1
v_call: TRBV20-1
clone_size: .
j_call: TRBJ1-4
cdr3_nt: TGCAGTGCTAGGTTGGACAGGGCTGCCGGAGAAAAACTGTTTTTT
cdr3_aa: CSARLDRAAGEKLFF

d_call: TRBD1
v_call: TRBV5-1
clone_size: few
j_call: TRBJ2-5
cdr3_nt: TGCGCCAGCAGCCAAACACAGGGGGCGCGAGAGACCCAGTACTTC
cdr3_aa: CASSQTQGARETQYF

d_call: .
v_call: TRBV28
clone_size: .
j_call: TRBJ2-7
cdr3_nt: TGTGCCAGCAGGTTATACGGGAGTCGCCACGAGCAGTACTTC
cdr3_aa: CASRLYGSRHEQYF

d_call: TRBD1
v_call: TRBV12-3/TRBV12-4
clone_size: .
j_call: TRBJ2-1
cdr3_nt: TGTGCCAGCAGGAAAAGGACAGGGAGGTTGGATGAGCAGTTCTTC
cdr3_aa: CASRKRTGRLDEQFF

d_call: TRBD2
v_call: TRBV29-1
clone_size: .
j_call: TRBJ2-7
cdr3_nt: TGCAGCGTTTTTCATCCAGCGGGAGACGAGCAGTACTTC
cdr3_aa: CSVFHPAGDEQYF

d_call: TRBD2
v_call: TRBV20-1
clone_size: few
j_call: TRBJ2-5
cdr3_nt: TGCAGTGCTAGAGGTGCCCGGACTAGCGGTGGCTTGGGGACCCAGTACTTC
cdr3_aa: CSARGARTSGGLGTQYF

d_call: TRBD1
v_call: TRBV7-9
clone_size: .
j_call: TRBJ2-5
cdr3_nt: TGTGCCAGCAGCCCCTGGACAGGGGGGCTCCAAGAGACCCAGTACTTC
cdr3_aa: CASSPWTGGLQETQYF

d_call: .
v_call: TRBV12-3/TRBV12-4
clone_size: .
j_call: TRBJ2-5
cdr3_nt: TGTGCCAGCAGTTTGGCGCAGGGGGGAGAGACCCAGTACTTC
cdr3_aa: CASSLAQGGETQYF